These 31 T cell receptor beta chains were sequenced from one sample in a study of technical replicates of blood from a few donors. Measured with immunoSEQ multiplex PCR; TCRdb has only the in-frame clones, and not every one. The data hold about 80,000 clones, with 97% observed a single time. Material for sequencing was T cells isolated from PBMCs. These receptors came from a human donor in good health.

This chain joins TRBV19 and TRBJ2-5, with a possible D match to TRBD2 (5 bases). Between the trimmed V and J ends, which lost 5 bases and 5 bases, there was a span of 21 bases. CDR1 and CDR2 from the germline V gene are LNHDA and SQIVND (reference sequence). CDR3 size: 16 residues. The CDR3 here is CASSRSNLLERETQYF. In DNA, the CDR3 is TGTGCCAGTAGTCGATCGAATTTACTAGAGAGGGAGACCCAGTACTTC.

The chain has TRBV5-4 and TRBJ1-4; no clear D. Trimming removed 4 bases at V and 5 bases at J, with 21 bases between. The CDR3 sequence is 17 residues long. CDR1 is SGHNT, CDR2 YYREEE, per germline (reference sequence). CDR3 nucleotides: TGTGCCAGCAGCCCCTCTTACGGGCGGGAGGCCAATGAAAAACTGTTTTTT. Protein product: CASSPSYGREANEKLFF.

The chain combines TRBV28 with TRBJ1-1; TRBD1 aligns across 7 bases. This CDR3 has 15 amino acids. Germline trimming cut 6 bases from V and 4 bases from J; bases unmatched to any gene: 11. Germline CDR1 and CDR2: MDHEN and SYDVKM. The CDR3 spells CASRPTGPRTTEAFF. The CDR3 DNA reads as TGTGCCAGCAGGCCGACAGGGCCCCGAACCACTGAAGCTTTCTTT.

The J gene is TRBJ2-2, the V gene TRBV5-1, with D possibly being TRBD2 (5 bases). Germline lookup yields CDR1 SGHRS and CDR2 YFSETQ. V was trimmed by 0 bases and J by 5 bases, leaving 8 bases between them. This CDR3 is 14 amino acids long. The CDR3 sequence is CASSLELGTGELFF. The CDR3 coding sequence is TGCGCCAGCAGCTTGGAACTAGGGACCGGGGAGCTGTTTTTT.

J is TRBJ1-3 and V is TRBV28, with no clear D. Germline CDR1 is MDHEN and CDR2 is SYDVKM. The CDR3 extends over 14 amino acids. Trimming took off 9 bases at V and 0 bases at J, with 12 bases between the two ends. CDR3 coding DNA: TGTGCCAGTATGAAGGACTCCTCTGGAAACACCATATATTTT. Translation gives CASMKDSSGNTIYF.

The chain employs TRBV10-3 and TRBJ2-1; TRBD2 aligns across 8 bases. Germline V CDR1 and CDR2: ENHRY, SYGVKD. V lost 6 bases and J lost 5; bases outside the gene matches: 9. The CDR3 has 15 amino acids. The CDR3 loop is CAISGGEEGDNEQFF. The CDR3, as DNA: TGTGCCATCAGCGGGGGGGAGGAAGGAGACAATGAGCAGTTCTTC.

The J gene is TRBJ2-3, the V gene TRBV11-3; 9 bases align to TRBD2. Germline values: CDR1 SGHNT, CDR2 YENEEA. V dropped 0 bases and J dropped 3; count of bases not matched to a gene: 7. The CDR3 consists of 17 residues. Here the CDR3 DNA reads TGTGCCAGCAGCTTAGATGGGCTAGCGGGGAAAACAGATACGCAGTATTTT. It yields the protein CASSLDGLAGKTDTQYF.

This sequence joins TRBV30 and TRBJ2-2; no reliable D call. The ends were cut back, 2 bases at V and 4 bases at J, with 8 bases in the middle. Germline lookup yields CDR1 GTSNPN and CDR2 SVGIG (reference sequence). CDR3 length: 13 residues. CDR3 residues: CAWSIQFTGELFF. In DNA, the CDR3 is TGTGCCTGGAGTATACAGTTCACCGGGGAGCTGTTTTTT.

The genes are TRBV6-1 and TRBJ2-7, with 8 bases that match TRBD1. The trim removed 1 base at V and 3 bases at J, leaving 2 bases unmatched. The germline V gene encodes CDR1 MNHNS and CDR2 SASEGT. The CDR3 extends over 14 amino acids. CDR3 sequence reads: CASSEGTGIYEQYF. CDR3 nucleotide sequence: TGTGCCAGCAGTGAAGGGACAGGGATCTACGAGCAGTACTTC.

This clone was observed a single time. The chain is built from TRBV6-1 and TRBJ1-4; D perhaps matches TRBD1 (5 bases). Deletions cut 6 bases from V and 7 bases from J, with 12 bases between. Germline V gene data show CDR1 as MNHNS and CDR2 as SASEGT. The CDR3 sequence is 13 residues long. The CDR3 region has the DNA TGTGCCAGCAGGCAGGGACTGGGTGAAAAACTGTTTTTT. Translating gives CASRQGLGEKLFF.

This sequence joins TRBV28 and TRBJ1-2; 8 bases line up with TRBD1. The CDR3 loop spans 15 amino acids. Germline V CDR1 and CDR2: MDHEN, SYDVKM. V shed 6 bases, J shed 6 bases, and the junction held 12 bases outside the gene matches. DNA for the CDR3: TGTGCCAGCAGGCTTGAACAGGGGGGGTGGGATGGCTACACCTTC. It yields the protein CASRLEQGGWDGYTF.

The chain employs TRBV13 and TRBJ2-1, with a tentative D call TRBD1 (5 bases). V shed 8 bases and J shed 2 bases, with 13 bases lying between them. CDR1 is PRHDT and CDR2 is FYEKMQ in the germline V gene (reference sequence). The CDR3 sequence is 14 residues long. This CDR3 reads CASCVREAYNEQFF. The CDR3 DNA follows: TGTGCCAGCTGTGTCAGGGAAGCCTACAATGAGCAGTTCTTC.

The chain is built from TRBV29-1 and TRBJ2-3, with TRBD2 identical over 14 bases. Trimming removed 7 bases from V and 1 base from J; junction bases left unmatched: 7. CDR1 and CDR2 from the germline V gene are SQVTM and ANQGSEA. The CDR3 totals 16 residues. The CDR3 region is CSAGRGLAGGTDTQYF. The CDR3 DNA reads TGCAGCGCCGGGCGGGGACTAGCGGGGGGCACAGATACGCAGTATTTT.

The chain employs TRBV29-1 and TRBJ2-2; 10 bases line up with TRBD2. The CDR3 extends over 17 amino acids. Trimming at V came to 7 bases and at J to 4 bases, leaving 15 bases not matched to a gene. From germline, CDR1 is SQVTM and CDR2 ANQGSEA. CDR3 sequence: CSAGRTSGAPGTGELFF. The DNA for the CDR3 is TGCAGCGCCGGCCGGACTAGCGGAGCGCCGGGCACCGGGGAGCTGTTTTTT.

This chain uses TRBV18 with TRBJ1-1; D gene unclear. This CDR3 is built from 14 residues. V lost 3 bases and J 4 bases, leaving 12 bases between the germline ends. Germline CDR1 reads KGHSH; CDR2 reads LQKENI. CDR3 region: CASSPSSISTEAFF. Here the CDR3 DNA reads TGTGCCAGCTCACCCTCATCGATCAGCACTGAAGCTTTCTTT.

The chain links TRBV4-1 to TRBJ1-2; 7 nucleotides align to TRBD1. Looked up from germline, CDR1 is MGHRA and CDR2 is YSYEKL. J gave up 4 bases and V 0 bases, and 5 bases lay outside the gene matches. This CDR3 has 15 residues. For the CDR3, the DNA is TGCGCCAGCAGCCAAGATTGGCAGGGGGGCTATGGCTACACCTTC. It encodes CASSQDWQGGYGYTF.

This sequence joins TRBV7-8 and TRBJ1-1, with no clear D. The CDR3 consists of 13 residues. Trimming cost V 6 bases and J 1 base, with 9 bases left between them. CDR1 and CDR2 (germline): SGHVS, FQNEAQ. DNA for the CDR3: TGTGCCAGCAGGCCGCGGGGGAACACTGAAGCTTTCTTT. Protein: CASRPRGNTEAFF.

The chain joins TRBV10-3 to TRBJ2-5; D is perhaps TRBD2 (5 bases). Trimming shortened V by 3 bases and J by 5 bases, and 16 bases separated the two germline ends. The CDR3 length is 15 residues. The germline V gene has CDR1 ENHRY and CDR2 SYGVKD. This CDR3 reads CAISDHPGMGETQYF. The CDR3 DNA reads TGTGCCATCAGTGACCATCCCGGGATGGGGGAGACCCAGTACTTC.

On this clone itself: Germline and junction disagree at one end, which may indicate a read error. The genes are TRBV6-1 and TRBJ2-3; D is possibly TRBD1 (6 bases). This CDR3 comprises 16 residues. The V gene's germline CDR1 is MNHNS and CDR2 SASEGT. In DNA, the CDR3 is TGTGCCAGCACTGAAGGCAGGGGTATTACCACAGATACGCAGTATTTT. It translates to CASTEGRGITTDTQYF.

This rearrangement joins TRBV10-1 to TRBJ2-7; the match to TRBD2 covers 12 bases. J was trimmed by 3 bases and V by 4 bases; bases with no gene match: 4. In germline, CDR1 is WNHNN, CDR2 SYGVQD (reference sequence). CDR3 length equals 15 residues. The CDR3 nucleotides are TGCGCCAGCAGTGCCACTAGCGGGAGGAACTACGAGCAGTACTTC. This sequence encodes CASSATSGRNYEQYF.

The gene calls are TRBV5-4 and TRBJ2-1; D gene uncertain. Germline CDR1 SGHNT, CDR2 YYREEE (reference sequence). Trimming pared 0 bases from V and 1 base from J, leaving 5 bases between. This CDR3 contains 14 residues. The CDR3 protein is CASSLASSYNEQFF. In DNA, the CDR3 is TGTGCCAGCAGCTTGGCCAGTTCCTACAATGAGCAGTTCTTC.

This chain connects TRBV5-6 to TRBJ2-5; the D gene is possibly TRBD2 (6 bases). This CDR3 contains 14 residues. The germline V and J ends were trimmed by 3 bases and 1 base, with 10 bases remaining between them. Germline CDR1 and CDR2: SGHDT and YYEEEE. CDR3 coding DNA: TGTGCCAGCAGCTCCCGGGGGTTCCAAGAGACCCAGTACTTC. It translates to CASSSRGFQETQYF. Filled out from reference TRBV5-6 and TRBJ2-5, the complete variable domain reads DAGVTQSPTHLIKTRGQQVTLRCSPKSGHDTVSWYQQALGQGPQFIFQYYEEEERQRGNFPDRFSGHQFPNYSSELNVNALLLGDSALYLCASSSRGFQETQYFGPGTRLLVL.

The chain is built from TRBV18 and TRBJ1-1; 7 positions agree with TRBD1. Germline CDR1 and CDR2: KGHSH and LQKENI. This CDR3 contains 13 residues. The ends lost 2 bases at V and 5 bases at J; junction bases unmatched: 2. The CDR3 coding sequence is TGTGCCAGCTCACCATACAGGGGAACTGAAGCTTTCTTT. Protein product: CASSPYRGTEAFF.

The chain combines TRBV29-1 with TRBJ1-1; the D is unclear. The ends were cut back, 4 bases at V and 4 bases at J, with 13 bases in the middle. The CDR3 covers 13 residues. CDR1 SQVTM and CDR2 ANQGSEA come from the germline V gene. The CDR3 nucleotides read TGCAGCGTTGGGACTCCGGAATCCACTGAAGCTTTCTTT. It is translated as CSVGTPESTEAFF.

The chain couples TRBV25-1 to TRBJ2-5; D perhaps matches TRBD2 (6 bases). CDR1 MGHDK and CDR2 SYGVNS come from the germline V gene. Between the trimmed V and J ends, which lost 3 bases and 1 base, there was a span of 12 bases. The CDR3 is 15 amino acids. CDR3 protein: CASSDPRTTQETQYF. CDR3 bases: TGTGCCAGCAGTGACCCCCGGACTACCCAAGAGACCCAGTACTTC.

The chain joins TRBV6-1 to TRBJ2-7; 7 bases agree with TRBD2. Germline CDR1 MNHNS, CDR2 SASEGT. V was clipped by 5 bases and J by 0 bases; unmatched bases: 7. CDR3 length: 15 amino acids. The CDR3 sequence: CASSSSGLISYEQYF. The CDR3 DNA sequence: TGTGCCAGCAGTTCTAGCGGCCTGATCTCCTACGAGCAGTACTTC.

The chain employs TRBV19 and TRBJ1-5, with 10 positions matching TRBD1. The V gene end was trimmed by 5 bases and the J gene end by 6 bases; junction bases not matched to a gene: 7. Germline values: CDR1 LNHDA, CDR2 SQIVND (reference sequence). The CDR3 runs 15 residues. CDR3 nucleotides: TGTGCCAGTAGTCCGACAGGGGGCGTGGGTCAGCCCCAGCATTTT. It specifies CASSPTGGVGQPQHF. Based on the CDR3 plus reference TRBV19 and TRBJ1-5, the full variable domain is DGGITQSPKYLFRKEGQNVTLSCEQNLNHDAMYWYRQDPGQGLRLIYYSQIVNDFQKGDIAEGYSVSREKKESFPLTVTSAQKNPTAFYLCASSPTGGVGQPQHFGDGTRLSIL.

This sequence joins TRBV5-8 and TRBJ1-1, with 7 bases identical to TRBD1. V gave up 4 bases and J gave up 3 bases; unmatched junction bases: 3. CDR1 and CDR2 (germline): SGHTS, YDEGEE. The CDR3 spans 13 residues. The CDR3 reads CASSGDSYTEAFF. CDR3 DNA: TGTGCCAGCAGCGGGGACAGCTACACTGAAGCTTTCTTT.

This chain links TRBV5-1 with TRBJ1-1; D remains unclear. The CDR3 covers 14 residues. Germline loops: CDR1 SGHRS, CDR2 YFSETQ. V lost 7 bases, J lost 1 base, and 14 bases lay in between. The CDR3 bases are TGCGCCAGCGTAGTATCTGCTGAGAACACTGAAGCTTTCTTT. Translated, it gives CASVVSAENTEAFF.

V gene TRBV15 combines with J gene TRBJ1-5; 8 bases agree with TRBD1. The V gene's germline CDR1 is LNHNV and CDR2 YYDKDF (reference sequence). This CDR3 contains 13 residues. J was trimmed by 4 bases and V by 7 bases; bases with no gene match: 3. CDR3 sequence (DNA): TGTGCCACCAACCGGGACAGGAATCAGCCCCAGCATTTT. It specifies CATNRDRNQPQHF.

The chain is built from TRBV18 and TRBJ1-5, with no clear D. The germline V gene has CDR1 KGHSH and CDR2 LQKENI. Between the trimmed V and J ends, which lost 3 bases and 4 bases, there was a span of 7 bases. The CDR3 length is 13 residues. For the CDR3, the DNA is TGTGCCAGCTCACCGACTAATAATCAGCCCCAGCATTTT. Amino acids: CASSPTNNQPQHF.